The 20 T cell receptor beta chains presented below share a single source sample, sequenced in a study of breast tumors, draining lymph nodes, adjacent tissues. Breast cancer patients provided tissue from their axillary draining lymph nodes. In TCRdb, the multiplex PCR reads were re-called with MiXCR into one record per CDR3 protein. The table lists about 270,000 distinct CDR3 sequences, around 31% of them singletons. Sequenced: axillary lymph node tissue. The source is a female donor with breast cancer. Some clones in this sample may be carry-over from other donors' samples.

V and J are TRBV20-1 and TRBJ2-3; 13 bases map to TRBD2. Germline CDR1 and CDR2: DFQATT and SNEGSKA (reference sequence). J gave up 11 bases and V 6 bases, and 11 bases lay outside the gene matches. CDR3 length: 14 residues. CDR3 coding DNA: TGCAGTGCCCAAGGACTAGCGGGAGAACGTGAGCAGTATTTT. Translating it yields CSAQGLAGEREQYF.

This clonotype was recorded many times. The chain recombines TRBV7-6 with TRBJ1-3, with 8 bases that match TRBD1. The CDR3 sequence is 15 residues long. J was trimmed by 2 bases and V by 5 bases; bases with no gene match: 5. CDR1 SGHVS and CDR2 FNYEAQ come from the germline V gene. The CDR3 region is CASSPTDRAGNTIYF. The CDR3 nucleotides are TGTGCCAGCAGCCCAACGGACAGGGCTGGAAACACCATATATTTT.

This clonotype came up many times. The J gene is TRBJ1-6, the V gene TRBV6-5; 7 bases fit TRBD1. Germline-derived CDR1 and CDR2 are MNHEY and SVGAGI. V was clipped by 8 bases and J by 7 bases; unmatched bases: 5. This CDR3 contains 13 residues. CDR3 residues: CASAGTANSPLHF. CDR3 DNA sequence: TGTGCCAGCGCCGGGACAGCGAATTCACCCCTCCACTTT.

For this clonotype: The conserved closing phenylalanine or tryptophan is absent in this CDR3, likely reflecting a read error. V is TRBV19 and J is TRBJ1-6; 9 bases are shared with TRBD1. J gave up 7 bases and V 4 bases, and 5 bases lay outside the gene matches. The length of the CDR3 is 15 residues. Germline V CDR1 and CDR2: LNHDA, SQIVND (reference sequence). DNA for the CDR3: TGTGCCAGTAGTAAGACCGGGACAGGGAATTCACCCCTCCACTTG. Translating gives CASSKTGTGNSPLHL.

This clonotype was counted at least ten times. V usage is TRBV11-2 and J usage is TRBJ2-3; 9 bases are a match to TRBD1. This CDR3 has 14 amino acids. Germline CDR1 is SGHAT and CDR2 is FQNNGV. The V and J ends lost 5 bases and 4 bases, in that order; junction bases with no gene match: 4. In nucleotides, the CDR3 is TGTGCCAGCAGCGCACAGGGGGCCGCAGATACGCAGTATTTT. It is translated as CASSAQGAADTQYF.

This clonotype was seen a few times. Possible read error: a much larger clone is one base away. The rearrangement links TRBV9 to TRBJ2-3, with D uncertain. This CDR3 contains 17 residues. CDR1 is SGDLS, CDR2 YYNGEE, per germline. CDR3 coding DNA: TGTGCCGGCAGCGTAGACTTACCACAGTTTAGCACAGATACGCAGTATTTT. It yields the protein CAGSVDLPQFSTDTQYF.

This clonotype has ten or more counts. As DNA, the CDR3 is TGCAGTGCTAGAGGTTGGACGGGCTCCCCAGGGTCCCCCTACGAGCAGTACTTC. Its translation is CSARGWTGSPGSPYEQYF. V gene TRBV20-1 combines with J gene TRBJ2-7; D might be TRBD1 (5 bases). The CDR3 extends over 18 amino acids. The V end lost 1 base, the J end lost 2 bases, and 24 bases lay between the germline ends. Germline CDR1 reads DFQATT; CDR2 reads SNEGSKA (reference sequence).

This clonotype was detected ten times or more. The DNA of the CDR3 is TGCAGTGCTGCCGGGACAGGGTCCCCTCGGCAGTACTTC. Protein product: CSAAGTGSPRQYF. The genes are TRBV20-1 and TRBJ2-7; 9 nucleotides align to TRBD1. The CDR3 extends over 13 amino acids. V dropped 5 bases and J dropped 9; count of bases not matched to a gene: 11. Germline V gives CDR1 DFQATT, CDR2 SNEGSKA (reference sequence).

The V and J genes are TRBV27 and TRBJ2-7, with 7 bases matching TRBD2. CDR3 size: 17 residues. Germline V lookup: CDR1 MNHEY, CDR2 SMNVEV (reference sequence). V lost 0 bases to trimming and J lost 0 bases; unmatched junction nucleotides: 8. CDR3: CASSLSGLADSSYEQYF. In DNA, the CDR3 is TGTGCCAGCAGTTTATCTGGGCTAGCGGATAGCTCCTACGAGCAGTACTTC.

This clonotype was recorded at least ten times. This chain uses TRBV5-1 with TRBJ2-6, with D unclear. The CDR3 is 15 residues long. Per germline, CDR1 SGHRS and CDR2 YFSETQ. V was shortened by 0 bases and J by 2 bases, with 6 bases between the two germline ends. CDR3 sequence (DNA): TGCGCCAGCAGCTTGGTTAGGACTGGGGCCAACGTCCTGACTTTC. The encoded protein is CASSLVRTGANVLTF.

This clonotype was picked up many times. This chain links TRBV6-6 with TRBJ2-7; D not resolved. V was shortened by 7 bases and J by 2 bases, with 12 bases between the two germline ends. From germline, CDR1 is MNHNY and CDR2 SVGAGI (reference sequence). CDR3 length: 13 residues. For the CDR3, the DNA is TGTGCCAGCACTGGAGTAGAGACCTACGAGCAGTACTTC. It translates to CASTGVETYEQYF.

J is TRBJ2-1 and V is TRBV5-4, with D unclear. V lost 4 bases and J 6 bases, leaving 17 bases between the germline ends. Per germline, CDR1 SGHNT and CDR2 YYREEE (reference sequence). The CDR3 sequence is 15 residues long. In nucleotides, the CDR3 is TGTGCCAGCAGCGGGTGGGTCCTAGGCGGCAATGAGCAGTTCTTC. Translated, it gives CASSGWVLGGNEQFF.

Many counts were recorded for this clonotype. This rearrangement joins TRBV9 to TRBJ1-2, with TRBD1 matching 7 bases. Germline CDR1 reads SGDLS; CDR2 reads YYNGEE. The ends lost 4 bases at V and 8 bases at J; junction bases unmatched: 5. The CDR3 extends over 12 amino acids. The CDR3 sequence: CASSTGDLGYTF. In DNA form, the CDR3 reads TGTGCCAGCAGCACAGGGGATCTCGGCTACACCTTC.

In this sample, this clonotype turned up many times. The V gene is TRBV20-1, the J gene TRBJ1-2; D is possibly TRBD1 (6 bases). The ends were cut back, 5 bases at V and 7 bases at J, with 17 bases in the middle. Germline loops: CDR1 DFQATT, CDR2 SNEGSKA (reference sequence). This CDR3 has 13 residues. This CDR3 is CSAGVGGGGGYTF. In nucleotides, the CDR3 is TGCAGTGCTGGCGTGGGGGGCGGAGGTGGCTACACCTTC.

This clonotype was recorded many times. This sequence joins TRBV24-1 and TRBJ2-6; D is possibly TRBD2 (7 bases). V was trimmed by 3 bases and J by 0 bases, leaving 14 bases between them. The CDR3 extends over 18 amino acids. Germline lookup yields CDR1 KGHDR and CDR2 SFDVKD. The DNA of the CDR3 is TGTGCCACCAGTGATGAAAGGGGGGGGGTCTCTGGGGCCAACGTCCTGACTTTC. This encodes CATSDERGGVSGANVLTF.

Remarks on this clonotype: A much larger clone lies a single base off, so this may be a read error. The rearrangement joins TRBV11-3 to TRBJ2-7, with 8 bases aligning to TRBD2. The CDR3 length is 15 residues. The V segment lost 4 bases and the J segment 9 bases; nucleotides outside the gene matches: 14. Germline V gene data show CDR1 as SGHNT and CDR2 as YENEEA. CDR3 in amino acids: CASSSATSAMGAQYF. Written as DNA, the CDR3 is TGTGCCAGCAGCTCCGCGACTAGCGCGATGGGCGCGCAGTACTTC. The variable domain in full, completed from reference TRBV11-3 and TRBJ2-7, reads EAGVVQSPRYKIIEKKQPVAFWCNPISGHNTLYWYLQNLGQGPELLIRYENEEAVDDSQLPKDRFSAERLKGVDSTLKIQPAELGDSAVYLCASSSATSAMGAQYFGPGTRLTVT.

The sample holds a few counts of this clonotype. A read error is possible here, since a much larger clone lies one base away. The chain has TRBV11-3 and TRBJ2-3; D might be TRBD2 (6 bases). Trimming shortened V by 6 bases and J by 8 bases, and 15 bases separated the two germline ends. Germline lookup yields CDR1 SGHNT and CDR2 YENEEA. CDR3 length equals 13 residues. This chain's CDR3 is CASSSGGAATQYF. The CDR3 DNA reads TGTGCCAGCAGTTCAGGAGGGGCAGCTACGCAGTATTTT.

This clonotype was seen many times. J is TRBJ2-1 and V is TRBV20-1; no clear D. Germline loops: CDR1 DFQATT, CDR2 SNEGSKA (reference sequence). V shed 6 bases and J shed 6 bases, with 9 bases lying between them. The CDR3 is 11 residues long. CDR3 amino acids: CSALVPNEQFF. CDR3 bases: TGCAGTGCGTTGGTTCCCAATGAGCAGTTCTTC.

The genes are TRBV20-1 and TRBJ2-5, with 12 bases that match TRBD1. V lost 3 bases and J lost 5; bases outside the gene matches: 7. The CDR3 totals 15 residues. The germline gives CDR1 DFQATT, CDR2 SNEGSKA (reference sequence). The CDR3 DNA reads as TGCAGTGCTAGGCCCTCCGGGACAGGGGGCGAGACCCAGTACTTC. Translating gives CSARPSGTGGETQYF.

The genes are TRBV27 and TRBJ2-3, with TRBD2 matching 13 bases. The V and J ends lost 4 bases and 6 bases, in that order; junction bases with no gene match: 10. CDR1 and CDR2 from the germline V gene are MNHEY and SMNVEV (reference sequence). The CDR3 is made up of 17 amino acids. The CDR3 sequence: CASSWTSGRKGADTQYF. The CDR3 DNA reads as TGTGCCAGCAGTTGGACTAGCGGGAGAAAGGGGGCTGATACGCAGTATTTT.